These 8 T cell receptor beta chains were all obtained from the same sample, sequenced in a study of human T cells and chemical hapten exposure. TCRdb processed the RACE reads anew with MiXCR; each CDR3 protein has one entry. The sample has over 100,000 distinct CDR3 sequences; around 10% are singletons. Time point defined: patch test 3, about 24 weeks after DPC sensitization. Treatment denoted: therapeutic diphenylcyclopropenone sensitization with weekly scalp DPC. The sequencing used whole blood, collected in connection with sensitization to the hapten diphenylcyclopropenone (DPC). All receptors derive from a woman between 50 and 59 years old with alopecia areata. Some clones in this sample may be carry-over from other donors' samples.

The table lists this clonotype with a few counts. V gene TRBV12-3 or TRBV12-4 combines with J gene TRBJ1-2; 7 positions match TRBD1. There are 14 residues in the CDR3. After removal of 6 bases from V and 0 bases from J, the junction contained 4 bases not matched to a gene. The CDR3 region is CASRWTGANYGYTF. CDR3 DNA sequence: TGTGCCAGCAGATGGACAGGAGCTAACTATGGCTACACCTTC.

The V and J genes are TRBV12-3 or TRBV12-4 and TRBJ2-7; 8 nucleotides line up with TRBD1. V shed 5 bases, J shed 7 bases, and the junction held 10 bases outside the gene matches. The CDR3 is 14 residues long. CDR3 coding DNA: TGTGCCAGCAGTGCGCCACCAGGGGGCAAGGAGCAGTACTTC. This encodes CASSAPPGGKEQYF.

A few counts support this clonotype. V usage is TRBV10-3 and J usage is TRBJ1-1; D may be TRBD1 (5 bases). The CDR3 is 11 residues long. The V end was cut by 8 bases, the J end by 7 bases, with 11 bases between. The germline V gene encodes CDR1 ENHRY and CDR2 SYGVKD. CDR3 DNA sequence: TGTGCCATCGGGCCAGGGCATGAAGCTTTCTTT. Protein: CAIGPGHEAFF.

The J gene is TRBJ2-7, the V gene TRBV28; maybe TRBD2 (5 bases). Trimming left V 8 bases short and J 0 bases short, with 14 bases between. Germline CDR1 reads MDHEN; CDR2 reads SYDVKM. The CDR3 consists of 14 residues. CDR3 amino acids: CASAGSPSSYEQYF. The CDR3 nucleotides are TGTGCCAGCGCGGGCAGCCCGAGCTCCTACGAGCAGTACTTC.

This clonotype appeared a few times. This chain joins TRBV20-1 and TRBJ2-5; the match to TRBD1 covers 9 bases. The CDR3 consists of 13 residues. The V segment lost 5 bases and the J segment 5 bases; nucleotides outside the gene matches: 6. Germline V gene lookup returns CDR1 DFQATT and CDR2 SNEGSKA (reference sequence). This CDR3 is CSAYGTGPETQYF. The CDR3 bases are TGCAGTGCTTACGGGACAGGGCCCGAGACCCAGTACTTC.

This clonotype has only a few counts. The chain links TRBV18 to TRBJ1-1; TRBD1 agrees at 9 bases. J was trimmed by 1 base and V by 1 base; bases with no gene match: 4. The CDR3 is made up of 16 amino acids. Germline V gene data show CDR1 as KGHSH and CDR2 as LQKENI. Here the CDR3 reads CASSPLPGQGNTEAFF. CDR3 in DNA: TGTGCCAGCTCACCACTACCGGGACAGGGGAACACTGAAGCTTTCTTT.

The chain uses TRBV21-1 and TRBJ1-2. TRBV21-1 is given as a pseudogene. The CDR3 length is 15 residues. CDR3 nucleotide sequence: TGTGCCAGCAGCAAAGTCAGCAGGCCCTTTTTTGGCTACACCTTC. It encodes CASSKVSRPFFGYTF.

This clonotype was seen many times. V gene TRBV29-1 combines with J gene TRBJ2-5; 7 bases are a match to TRBD2. There are 15 residues in the CDR3. V was clipped by 0 bases and J by 4 bases; unmatched bases: 8. Germline assignment: CDR1 SQVTM and CDR2 ANQGSEA. The CDR3 is CSVEEWAGEGETQYF. The DNA of the CDR3 is TGCAGCGTTGAAGAATGGGCGGGAGAAGGAGAGACCCAGTACTTC. Looking up the rest from reference TRBV29-1 and TRBJ2-5 gives the full variable domain: SAVISQKPSRDICQRGTSLTIQCQVDSQVTMMFWYRQQPGQSLTLIATANQGSEATYESGFVIDKFPISRPNLTFSTLTVSNMSPEDSSIYLCSVEEWAGEGETQYFGPGTRLLVL.